A selection of T cell receptor beta chains follows, all from one sample in a study of CD8+CD57+ T cells in acquired aplastic anemia. One entry per CDR3 protein results from TCRdb running MiXCR on the reads. The sample lists about 68,000 distinct CDR3 sequences, around half seen once, with roughly 8.7% in the top ten. Sequenced sample: sorted CD4+, CD8+, or CD8+CD57+ T cells (not recorded which) from PBMCs. The origin of the receptors is a human donor in good health, serving as a control. Both conserved end residues are part of each CDR3. The order of the fields is J gene, V gene, D gene, clone size, CDR3 protein, CDR3 DNA. A D gene is named only where the DNA matches it firmly. Size is stated for part of the rows, as once, few or many counts, or as a class when the clone is expanded.

TRBJ1-4,TRBV18,TRBD1,few,CASSPYGGTENEKLFF,TGTGCCAGCTCACCATATGGCGGGACAGAGAATGAAAAACTGTTTTTT
TRBJ2-1,TRBV7-9,TRBD1,many,CASSHRDRDYNEQFF,TGTGCCAGCAGTCACCGGGACAGGGACTACAATGAGCAGTTCTTC
TRBJ2-5,TRBV2,NA,once,CASSRGPGTETQYF,TGTGCCAGCAGCCGGGGTCCGGGTACGGAGACCCAGTACTTC
TRBJ2-2,TRBV10-3,NA,many,CAISESEGGGVPSADTGELFF,TGTGCCATCAGTGAATCGGAGGGGGGGGGCGTCCCTTCTGCCGACACCGGGGAGCTGTTTTTT
TRBJ1-1,TRBV4-2,NA,many,CASSQDAQSEAFF,TGTGCCAGCAGCCAAGATGCACAGTCTGAAGCTTTCTTT
TRBJ2-7,TRBV2,NA,NA,CASSTIRGEQYF,TGTGCCAGCAGCACCATTAGGGGCGAGCAGTACTTC
TRBJ2-3,TRBV7-9,NA,NA,CASRQLTQGGDTQYF,TGTGCCAGCAGACAGCTTACCCAGGGAGGAGATACGCAGTATTTT
TRBJ2-7,TRBV6-1,TRBD2,few,CASSEGLAGISYEQYF,TGTGCCAGCAGTGAAGGACTAGCGGGGATTTCCTACGAGCAGTACTTC
TRBJ1-2,TRBV25-1,NA,NA,CASSESGSAYGYTF,TGTGCCAGCAGCGAATCCGGGTCAGCTTATGGCTACACCTTC
TRBJ1-2,TRBV9,TRBD1,NA,CASSVAGRGIYGYTF,TGTGCCAGCAGCGTAGCGGGCAGGGGGATCTATGGCTACACCTTC
TRBJ2-5,TRBV7-9,NA,many,CASSLVYNQETQYF,TGTGCCAGCAGCTTAGTATACAACCAAGAGACCCAGTACTTC
TRBJ2-1,TRBV20-1,TRBD2,many,CSARGLTSGRDNEQFF,TGCAGTGCTAGAGGGTTGACTAGCGGGAGAGACAATGAGCAGTTCTTC
TRBJ2-3,TRBV19,TRBD1,NA,CASSMGQPSTDTQYF,TGTGCCAGTAGTATGGGACAGCCTAGCACAGATACGCAGTATTTT
TRBJ2-2,TRBV28,NA,NA,CASASPMATGELFF,TGTGCCAGCGCGTCCCCCATGGCCACGGGGGAGCTGTTTTTT
TRBJ2-3,TRBV20-1,NA,NA,CSASDRSGPRDTQYF,TGCAGTGCTAGTGACCGTTCAGGGCCCAGGGATACGCAGTATTTT
TRBJ2-3,TRBV2,NA,once,CASSFNPGLHQYF,TGTGCCAGCAGTTTTAATCCGGGACTCCATCAGTATTTT
TRBJ2-2,TRBV24-1,TRBD1,NA,CAIQGANTGELFF,TGTGCCATCCAGGGGGCGAACACCGGGGAGCTGTTTTTT
TRBJ2-2,TRBV27,TRBD1,many,CASRTGGTGELFF,TGTGCCAGCAGAACAGGGGGCACCGGGGAGCTGTTTTTT
TRBJ2-1,TRBV10-2,NA,NA,CAIGAGAEQFF,TGTGCCATCGGGGCCGGGGCTGAGCAGTTCTTC
TRBJ2-1,TRBV9,NA,many,CASEAGEGSEQFF,TGTGCCAGCGAGGCAGGAGAGGGTAGTGAGCAGTTCTTC
TRBJ1-5,TRBV20-1,NA,NA,CSARGQGSNQPQHF,TGCAGTGCTAGAGGGCAGGGCAGCAATCAGCCCCAGCATTTT
TRBJ2-7,TRBV29-1,NA,NA,CSVRTDSYEQYF,TGCAGCGTCCGGACGGACTCCTACGAGCAGTACTTC
TRBJ1-3,TRBV4-2,TRBD1,NA,CASSRPNRGSGNTIYF,TGTGCCAGCAGCCGACCCAACAGGGGCTCTGGAAACACCATATATTTT
TRBJ2-3,TRBV11-1,NA,NA,CASSLAGDGPDTQYF,TGTGCCAGCAGCTTAGCGGGAGATGGGCCAGATACGCAGTATTTT
TRBJ2-3,TRBV7-2,NA,NA,CASSFISDTQYF,TGTGCCAGCAGCTTTATCTCAGATACGCAGTATTTT
TRBJ1-1,TRBV4-1,TRBD1,many,CASRERIQGATTEAFF,TGCGCCAGCAGGGAAAGAATACAGGGGGCCACCACTGAAGCTTTCTTT
TRBJ2-7,TRBV20-1,TRBD2,NA,CSASPLAGGTYEQYF,TGCAGTGCTAGCCCCTTAGCGGGGGGAACCTACGAGCAGTACTTC
TRBJ2-7,TRBV7-8,NA,NA,CASSYTGSYEQYF,TGTGCCAGCAGCTATACAGGGAGCTACGAGCAGTACTTC
TRBJ2-6,TRBV11-2,TRBD1,NA,CASSFRVATGAGANVLTF,TGTGCCAGCAGCTTTAGGGTTGCGACAGGGGCTGGGGCCAACGTCCTGACTTTC
TRBJ2-7,TRBV19,NA,NA,CASSSGRSSYEQYF,TGTGCCAGTAGCTCGGGGAGATCATCCTACGAGCAGTACTTC
TRBJ2-7,TRBV27,TRBD1,many,CASSSAAGGYEQYF,TGTGCCAGCAGTTCCGCGGCAGGGGGCTACGAGCAGTACTTC
TRBJ2-1,TRBV25-1,NA,NA,CASSPPGAGNNEQFF,TGTGCCAGCAGTCCCCCCGGGGCAGGGAACAATGAGCAGTTCTTC
TRBJ1-2,TRBV3-1,TRBD1,few,CASSHRGGGYGYTF,TGTGCCAGCAGTCACAGGGGAGGAGGGTATGGCTACACCTTC
TRBJ2-7,TRBV12-3/TRBV12-4,TRBD2,NA,CASSPRGVYEQYF,TGTGCCAGCAGTCCTCGGGGGGTCTACGAGCAGTACTTC
TRBJ2-7,TRBV7-9,NA,few,CASGLGSTYEQYF,TGTGCCAGCGGTCTCGGGAGCACCTACGAGCAGTACTTC
TRBJ2-1,TRBV11-2,NA,many,CASSPWGRESYNEQFF,TGTGCCAGCAGCCCCTGGGGGCGGGAATCCTACAATGAGCAGTTCTTC
TRBJ2-3,TRBV19,TRBD1,NA,CASTSRPYGQDLIADTQYF,TGTGCCAGTACCTCGCGGCCATATGGACAGGACTTAATTGCAGATACGCAGTATTTT
TRBJ1-5,TRBV7-2,TRBD1,NA,CASSFRSGGCQPQHF,TGTGCCAGCAGCTTTCGGTCAGGGGGCTGTCAGCCCCAGCATTTT
TRBJ1-1,TRBV25-1,TRBD1,NA,CASGSPTRGTEAFF,TGTGCCAGCGGGAGTCCAACCAGGGGGACTGAAGCTTTCTTT
TRBJ1-1,TRBV19,TRBD1,few,CASTLDRGEAFF,TGTGCCAGTACCCTGGACAGGGGTGAAGCTTTCTTT
TRBJ1-1,TRBV25-1,NA,once,CASSEQTYTEAFF,TGTGCCAGCAGTGAACAGACTTACACTGAAGCTTTCTTT
TRBJ1-2,TRBV11-2,TRBD1,few,CASSLLGPGQGYGYTF,TGTGCCAGCAGCTTATTGGGCCCGGGACAGGGGTATGGCTACACCTTC
TRBJ2-1,TRBV25-1,NA,medium-sized,CASSEYANEQFF,TGTGCCAGCAGTGAATACGCCAATGAGCAGTTCTTC
TRBJ1-2,TRBV7-9,NA,few,CASSLVSENYGYTF,TGTGCCAGCAGCTTAGTATCGGAGAACTATGGCTACACCTTC
TRBJ2-7,TRBV11-1,TRBD1,NA,CASSLGPTGGNDEQYF,TGTGCCAGCAGCTTAGGACCGACAGGGGGTAACGACGAGCAGTACTTC
TRBJ1-1,TRBV2,NA,NA,CASGGPRTGTEAFF,TGTGCCAGCGGGGGTCCCAGAACGGGGACTGAGGCTTTCTTT
TRBJ2-3,TRBV2,NA,NA,CASTVEGTQYF,TGTGCCAGCACCGTCGAGGGTACGCAGTATTTT